This is a list of T cell receptor beta chains from one sample in a study of human CD8 memory T cell subsets. Each CDR3 protein gets one entry in TCRdb, which reprocessed the 5' RACE reads and gives no DNA. This repertoire includes 7,900 or so distinct CDR3 sequences. Sequencing was carried out using CD8+ T cells from PBMCs. The source of these receptors is a human donor in good health. Both conserved end residues are part of each CDR3. Each record gives: CDR3 protein, J gene, clone size, V gene. The size field is filled for only some rows; it gives once, few, many or a size class.

CDR3 protein: CASSTQGQQPQHF
J gene: TRBJ1-5
clone size: -
V gene: TRBV7-6

CDR3 protein: CASSSDRGVIAEAFF
J gene: TRBJ1-1
clone size: large
V gene: TRBV12-3/TRBV12-4

CDR3 protein: CASSPLAGTYGYTF
J gene: TRBJ1-2
clone size: -
V gene: TRBV28

CDR3 protein: CASSQDKADPNQPQHF
J gene: TRBJ1-5
clone size: -
V gene: TRBV4-1

CDR3 protein: CSAKSDPFYNEQFF
J gene: TRBJ2-1
clone size: -
V gene: TRBV20-1

CDR3 protein: CASSQTGRRNEQFF
J gene: TRBJ2-1
clone size: -
V gene: TRBV3-1

CDR3 protein: CASSVSGKYEQYF
J gene: TRBJ2-7
clone size: -
V gene: TRBV7-8

CDR3 protein: CASRNLAGDYHEQYF
J gene: TRBJ2-7
clone size: -
V gene: TRBV11-2

CDR3 protein: CASSLGGLDNSPLHF
J gene: TRBJ1-6
clone size: medium-sized
V gene: TRBV4-1

CDR3 protein: CAISEYVGDNYGYTF
J gene: TRBJ1-2
clone size: -
V gene: TRBV10-3

CDR3 protein: CASRESVGEKLFF
J gene: TRBJ1-4
clone size: -
V gene: TRBV6-1

CDR3 protein: CASSLSSSAMETQYF
J gene: TRBJ2-5
clone size: large
V gene: TRBV7-2

CDR3 protein: CASSLESYGSQQETQYF
J gene: TRBJ2-5
clone size: -
V gene: TRBV11-2

CDR3 protein: CASSFGRSSYNEQFF
J gene: TRBJ2-1
clone size: -
V gene: TRBV28

CDR3 protein: CASSSRSVVYEQYF
J gene: TRBJ2-7
clone size: -
V gene: TRBV7-9

CDR3 protein: CASSLGASMLGNTIYF
J gene: TRBJ1-3
clone size: medium-sized
V gene: TRBV7-9

CDR3 protein: CSVEASGGADTQYF
J gene: TRBJ2-3
clone size: medium-sized
V gene: TRBV29-1

CDR3 protein: CASSSHTIGEGFYNEQFF
J gene: TRBJ2-1
clone size: -
V gene: TRBV27

CDR3 protein: CSVDRGKNEQFF
J gene: TRBJ2-1
clone size: medium-sized
V gene: TRBV29-1

CDR3 protein: CASSQEAGTGHNQPQHF
J gene: TRBJ1-5
clone size: -
V gene: TRBV4-2

CDR3 protein: CASSLRGLNYQETQYF
J gene: TRBJ2-5
clone size: medium-sized
V gene: TRBV11-2

CDR3 protein: CASSSVDATSGGYPYEQYF
J gene: TRBJ2-7
clone size: medium-sized
V gene: TRBV14

CDR3 protein: CASSEGTNVLQETQYF
J gene: TRBJ2-5
clone size: -
V gene: TRBV2

CDR3 protein: CAIGETGELFF
J gene: TRBJ2-2
clone size: -
V gene: TRBV11-2

CDR3 protein: CASSLMPGNYGYTF
J gene: TRBJ1-2
clone size: -
V gene: TRBV5-6

CDR3 protein: CASSVGRELQETQYF
J gene: TRBJ2-5
clone size: -
V gene: TRBV9

CDR3 protein: CASSSNRNSPLHF
J gene: TRBJ1-6
clone size: medium-sized
V gene: TRBV7-9

CDR3 protein: CASSEAGPLTYNEQFF
J gene: TRBJ2-1
clone size: -
V gene: TRBV25-1

CDR3 protein: CATRRGPATQETQYF
J gene: TRBJ2-5
clone size: -
V gene: TRBV6-1

CDR3 protein: CASSPPVRSYNEQFF
J gene: TRBJ2-1
clone size: -
V gene: TRBV28

CDR3 protein: CASSWGSGETQYF
J gene: TRBJ2-5
clone size: -
V gene: TRBV7-3

CDR3 protein: CASSIDSGRAYEQYF
J gene: TRBJ2-7
clone size: -
V gene: TRBV19

CDR3 protein: CASRSGRGYEQYF
J gene: TRBJ2-7
clone size: -
V gene: TRBV11-1

CDR3 protein: CSVLGTEGPLDSYNEQFF
J gene: TRBJ2-1
clone size: -
V gene: TRBV29-1

CDR3 protein: CASSLGSISNQPQHF
J gene: TRBJ1-5
clone size: -
V gene: TRBV7-6

CDR3 protein: CASSLEVSTEAFF
J gene: TRBJ1-1
clone size: -
V gene: TRBV7-9

CDR3 protein: CASRESGGTTYEQYF
J gene: TRBJ2-7
clone size: -
V gene: TRBV12-3/TRBV12-4

CDR3 protein: CSVGSRRGDESFF
J gene: TRBJ1-1
clone size: medium-sized
V gene: TRBV29-1

CDR3 protein: CASSRNRGFTDTQYF
J gene: TRBJ2-3
clone size: -
V gene: TRBV14

CDR3 protein: CASSSRTWGTSSGELFF
J gene: TRBJ2-2
clone size: -
V gene: TRBV5-8

CDR3 protein: CASSIRAHRGDEAFF
J gene: TRBJ1-1
clone size: -
V gene: TRBV19

CDR3 protein: CASSPTGTGLDTIYF
J gene: TRBJ1-3
clone size: medium-sized
V gene: TRBV9

CDR3 protein: CASSLTPGPNQPQHF
J gene: TRBJ1-5
clone size: -
V gene: TRBV19

CDR3 protein: CASSLYGIEAFF
J gene: TRBJ1-1
clone size: -
V gene: TRBV5-1

CDR3 protein: CASSLEIGQRNQPQHF
J gene: TRBJ1-5
clone size: -
V gene: TRBV7-8

CDR3 protein: CSARKREIYSYEQYF
J gene: TRBJ2-7
clone size: -
V gene: TRBV20-1

CDR3 protein: CASSSTGFYGYTF
J gene: TRBJ1-2
clone size: medium-sized
V gene: TRBV7-3

CDR3 protein: CASSQDISGGEGKLFF
J gene: TRBJ1-4
clone size: -
V gene: TRBV3-1

CDR3 protein: CASTLTGELFF
J gene: TRBJ2-2
clone size: -
V gene: TRBV7-9

CDR3 protein: CASSLGDTGGGPYGYTF
J gene: TRBJ1-2
clone size: -
V gene: TRBV5-5

CDR3 protein: CASSDRLATTDTQYF
J gene: TRBJ2-3
clone size: -
V gene: TRBV10-1